This TCR beta chain was recovered during a study of shared clonotypes between healthy human individuals. Overall study context: Donors had three CD4 naive, three CD4 memory, two CD8 naive and one CD8 memory plate apiece. Study findings and constraints: Non-shared clonotypes displayed generation probabilities falling below those of clonotypes present in all four donors.

V was shortened by 2 bases and J by 1 base, with 8 bases between the two germline ends. This CDR3 has 14 residues. Germline assignment: CDR1 MNHEY and CDR2 SVGAGI. About this clone: As yet, its antigen is unknown.

The deep-level immunoSEQ assay was used. The protocol was immunoSEQ multiplex PCR, while the TCRdb copy is restricted to in-frame clones and leaves out a portion. The sample yields millions of clones, 85% to 95% seen once. This sequence joins TRBV6-5 and TRBJ1-1; D is unresolved. The clonotype originates from a young man in good health. Material: naive CD4+ T cells sorted from blood. Subset meaning: CD45RA+ positively selected. The CDR3 spells CASSYSSTNTEAFF. CDR3 bases: TGTGCCAGCAGTTACAGCAGTACGAACACTGAAGCTTTCTTT.